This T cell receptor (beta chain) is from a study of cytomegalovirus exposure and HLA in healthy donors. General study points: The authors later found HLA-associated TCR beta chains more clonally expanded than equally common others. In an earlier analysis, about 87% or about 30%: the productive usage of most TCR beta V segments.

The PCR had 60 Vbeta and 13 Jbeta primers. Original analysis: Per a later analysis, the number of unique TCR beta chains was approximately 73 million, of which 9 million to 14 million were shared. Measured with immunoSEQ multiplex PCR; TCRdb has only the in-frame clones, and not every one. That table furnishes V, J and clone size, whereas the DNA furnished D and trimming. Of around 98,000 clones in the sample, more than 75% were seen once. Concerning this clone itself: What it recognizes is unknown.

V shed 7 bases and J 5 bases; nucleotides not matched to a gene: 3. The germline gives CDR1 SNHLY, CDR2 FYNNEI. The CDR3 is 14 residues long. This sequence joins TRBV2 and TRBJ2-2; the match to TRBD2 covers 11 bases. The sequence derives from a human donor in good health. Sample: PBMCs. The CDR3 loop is CASNPSGGTGELFF. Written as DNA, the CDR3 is TGTGCCAGCAATCCTAGCGGGGGGACCGGGGAGCTGTTTTTT.